These 29 T cell receptor beta chains share one sample of origin, sequenced in a study of blood T cell repertoires in COVID-19. Assay: immunoSEQ multiplex PCR; the TCRdb copy retains only in-frame clones and omits some. Among roughly 250,000 clones, about 90% were seen once, and the ten largest hold approximately 2%. Specimen: PBMCs or T cells enriched from blood (not recorded which). Receptors originate from a woman between 18 and 30 years old who had recovered from COVID-19.

This sequence joins TRBV28 and TRBJ1-3; a possible D gene is TRBD1 (5 bases). CDR1 is MDHEN and CDR2 is SYDVKM in the germline V gene. V was clipped by 5 bases and J by 2 bases, with 13 bases between them. The CDR3 extends over 15 amino acids. The CDR3 DNA sequence: TGTGCCAGCAGTAAAGGGGTTCTAGCTGGAAACACCATATATTTT. This codes for CASSKGVLAGNTIYF.

The rearrangement joins TRBV28 to TRBJ1-2, with no clear D. Germline V gives CDR1 MDHEN, CDR2 SYDVKM. V lost 2 bases and J lost 5, with 9 bases in between. CDR3 length: 13 amino acids. The CDR3: CASSLPGKYGYTF. Written as DNA, the CDR3 is TGTGCCAGCAGTTTACCGGGAAAGTATGGCTACACCTTC.

The chain combines TRBV6-5 with TRBJ2-7; the D is unclear. The ends were cut back, 0 bases at V and 6 bases at J, with 15 bases in the middle. The germline V gene encodes CDR1 MNHEY and CDR2 SVGAGI. This CDR3 is 15 amino acids long. CDR3 in DNA: TGTGCCAGCAGTTACTCAAGCGCCTCGGCTGGCGAGCAGTACTTC. This encodes CASSYSSASAGEQYF.

In this sample, this clone turned up a few times. This chain connects TRBV11-2 to TRBJ1-1; D may be TRBD1 (5 bases). The V gene lost 4 bases and the J gene lost 0 bases, with 12 bases spanning the gap. Germline CDR1 is SGHAT and CDR2 is FQNNGV. CDR3 length: 15 residues. DNA of the CDR3: TGTGCCAGCAGCTCCTTCAGGGAACTGAACACTGAAGCTTTCTTT. As protein: CASSSFRELNTEAFF.

The rearrangement uses TRBV20-1 and TRBJ1-1; 9 nucleotides align to TRBD1. V dropped 3 bases and J dropped 3; count of bases not matched to a gene: 5. Germline V gene lookup returns CDR1 DFQATT and CDR2 SNEGSKA (reference sequence). The CDR3 is 14 amino acids. The CDR3 spells CSASRGTGYTEAFF. The CDR3 bases are TGCAGTGCTAGTAGGGGGACAGGGTACACTGAAGCTTTCTTT.

The V call is TRBV2, the J call TRBJ2-7; 11 bases are a match to TRBD2. The ends lost 4 bases at V and 5 bases at J; junction bases unmatched: 7. The CDR3 is 15 residues long. Per the germline V gene, CDR1 is SNHLY and CDR2 is FYNNEI. The CDR3 coding sequence is TGTGCCAGCAGTGGACTAGCGGGGCCCTCTGACGAGCAGTACTTC. Translating gives CASSGLAGPSDEQYF.

Points on this clone: Other DNA sequences in this specimen translate into the identical CDR3. V usage is TRBV18 and J usage is TRBJ1-1, with 9 bases fitting TRBD1. Germline assignment: CDR1 KGHSH and CDR2 LQKENI. The CDR3 has 14 residues. V trimming: 3 bases; J trimming: 2 bases; junction bases outside the gene matches: 1. CDR3 sequence (DNA): TGTGCCAGCTCACCGGGACAGGGAAACACTGAAGCTTTCTTT. The encoded protein is CASSPGQGNTEAFF.

This chain links TRBV5-1 with TRBJ1-1, with 7 bases lining up with TRBD1. Germline V gene data show CDR1 as SGHRS and CDR2 as YFSETQ. Germline trimming cut 3 bases from V and 1 base from J; bases unmatched to any gene: 6. This CDR3 is built from 15 residues. CDR3 in amino acids: CASSSPTGRNTEAFF. CDR3 DNA: TGCGCCAGCAGCTCCCCGACAGGGAGGAACACTGAAGCTTTCTTT.

The rearrangement uses TRBV15 and TRBJ1-3, with D possibly TRBD1 on 6 matching bases. Germline CDR1 reads LNHNV; CDR2 reads YYDKDF (reference sequence). CDR3 length equals 16 residues. Trimming left V 0 bases short and J 2 bases short, with 11 bases between. The CDR3 here is CATSRDLPGAGNTIYF. CDR3 DNA: TGTGCCACCAGCAGAGATCTGCCAGGGGCTGGAAACACCATATATTTT. Variable domain in full (rest from reference TRBV15 and TRBJ1-3): DAMVIQNPRYQVTQFGKPVTLSCSQTLNHNVMYWYQQKSSQAPKLLFHYYDKDFNNEADTPDNFQSRRPNTSFCFLDIRSPGLGDTAMYLCATSRDLPGAGNTIYFGEGSWLTVV.

The rearrangement joins TRBV6-5 to TRBJ2-7, with 11 bases that match TRBD1. V trimming: 6 bases; J trimming: 7 bases; junction bases outside the gene matches: 11. The CDR3 spans 15 residues. Germline V gene sequence: CDR1 MNHEY, CDR2 SVGAGI. CDR3 coding DNA: TGTGCCAGCAGACCGCACGGGACAGGGGGAGGTGAGCAGTACTTC. As protein: CASRPHGTGGGEQYF.

Regarding this clone: At the DNA level, this CDR3 is encoded by other sequences in the same sample as well. The chain recombines TRBV18 with TRBJ2-5, with D maybe TRBD1 (6 bases). CDR3 length equals 13 residues. Trimming removed 3 bases from V and 2 bases from J, with 7 bases in between. CDR1 KGHSH and CDR2 LQKENI come from the germline V gene. The CDR3: CASSPGQQETQYF. Written as DNA, the CDR3 is TGTGCCAGCTCACCTGGACAGCAAGAGACCCAGTACTTC.

The V call is TRBV7-2, the J call TRBJ2-2, with 7 bases fitting TRBD1. Unmatched junction bases numbered 13, after V lost 5 bases and J lost 4 bases. This CDR3 has 17 residues. CDR1 is SGHTA, CDR2 FQGNSA, per germline. For the CDR3, the DNA is TGTGCCAGCAGCCCGCAATCCGGGACAGTCGGCACCGGGGAGCTGTTTTTT. This gives the protein CASSPQSGTVGTGELFF.

The rearrangement uses TRBV2 and TRBJ1-2; D is unclear. The V end lost 3 bases, the J end lost 8 bases, and 16 bases lay between the germline ends. The CDR3 extends over 14 amino acids. In germline, CDR1 is SNHLY, CDR2 FYNNEI. The chain's CDR3 is CASSEAPAKEGYTF. In nucleotides, the CDR3 is TGTGCCAGCAGTGAGGCGCCAGCCAAGGAGGGCTACACCTTC.

The V call is TRBV4-3, the J call TRBJ1-6; D not resolved. With 0 bases removed from V and 4 bases from J, the gap between germline ends came to 10 bases. The CDR3 runs to 16 residues. The germline V gene has CDR1 LGHNA and CDR2 YSLEER. CDR3 in amino acids: CASSQETDRYNSPLHF. The CDR3 DNA is TGCGCCAGCAGCCAAGAAACAGATAGATATAATTCACCCCTCCACTTT.

The chain uses TRBV18 and TRBJ1-2, with 7 bases matching TRBD1. This CDR3 region has 15 residues. After removal of 3 bases from V and 3 bases from J, the junction contained 7 bases not matched to a gene. The germline V gene encodes CDR1 KGHSH and CDR2 LQKENI. The CDR3 reads CASSPRQGGDYGYTF. The DNA for the CDR3 is TGTGCCAGCTCACCGAGGCAGGGGGGAGACTATGGCTACACCTTC.

As DNA, the CDR3 is TGTGCCAGTCGGGGACTAGCGGGATGGAATGAGCAGTTCTTC. It is translated as CASRGLAGWNEQFF. The chain couples TRBV28 to TRBJ2-1, with 13 bases that match TRBD2. Trimming removed 9 bases from V and 7 bases from J; junction bases left unmatched: 6. Germline V gene lookup returns CDR1 MDHEN and CDR2 SYDVKM. The CDR3 is made up of 14 amino acids. The complete variable domain, with remaining parts taken from reference TRBV28 and TRBJ2-1, reads DVKVTQSSRYLVKRTGEKVFLECVQDMDHENMFWYRQDPGLGLRLIYFSYDVKMKEKGDIPEGYSVSREKKERFSLILESASTNQTSMYLCASRGLAGWNEQFFGPGTRLTVL.

The rearrangement uses TRBV19 and TRBJ2-1, with D hard to call. Trimming stripped 8 bases from V and 4 bases from J, with 21 bases between. In germline, CDR1 is LNHDA, CDR2 SQIVND (reference sequence). CDR3 length: 16 amino acids. This CDR3 reads CASCRVPTLAYNEQFF. The CDR3 DNA reads TGTGCCAGTTGTCGTGTCCCTACCTTAGCATACAATGAGCAGTTCTTC.

The chain uses TRBV28 and TRBJ2-1; D perhaps matches TRBD2 (5 bases). In germline, CDR1 is MDHEN, CDR2 SYDVKM. Trimming pared 3 bases from V and 2 bases from J, leaving 14 bases between. The CDR3 totals 16 residues. The CDR3, as DNA: TGTGCCAGCAGTTTTCCGATTAGCGTGACCTACAATGAGCAGTTCTTC. Its protein is CASSFPISVTYNEQFF.

This chain connects TRBV24-1 to TRBJ2-7, with TRBD1 matching 10 bases. V lost 3 bases to trimming and J lost 4 bases; unmatched junction nucleotides: 2. The CDR3 consists of 14 residues. Germline CDR1 KGHDR, CDR2 SFDVKD. For the CDR3, the DNA is TGTGCCACCAGTGATGGGACAGGGGAATACGAGCAGTACTTC. It is translated as CATSDGTGEYEQYF.

This rearrangement joins TRBV27 to TRBJ1-2; D not resolved. This CDR3 is built from 13 residues. Germline V gene data show CDR1 as MNHEY and CDR2 as SMNVEV (reference sequence). Trimming shortened V by 6 bases and J by 4 bases, and 12 bases separated the two germline ends. The CDR3 reads CASSPGYGYGYTF. CDR3 nucleotides: TGTGCCAGCAGCCCGGGGTACGGCTATGGCTACACCTTC.

The genes are TRBV9 and TRBJ2-7; 9 positions match TRBD1. The germline CDR1 and CDR2 sequences are SGDLS and YYNGEE. There are 15 residues in the CDR3. V lost 0 bases, J lost 2 bases, and 3 bases stayed unmatched. The CDR3 coding sequence is TGTGCCAGCAGCGTAGTGGGACAGGGTCCCTACGAGCAGTACTTC. Translating gives CASSVVGQGPYEQYF.

For the CDR3, the DNA is TGTGCCAGCAGCGCCCAAGGGGGCAAGGGGAACATTCAGTACTTC. Translated, it gives CASSAQGGKGNIQYF. The chain joins TRBV9 to TRBJ2-4; 7 positions agree with TRBD1. The CDR3 runs to 15 residues. V trimming: 3 bases; J trimming: 7 bases; junction bases outside the gene matches: 10. Germline V CDR1 and CDR2: SGDLS, YYNGEE.

The chain is built from TRBV19 and TRBJ2-3; a weak D match, TRBD2 (5 bases). The germline V gene encodes CDR1 LNHDA and CDR2 SQIVND (reference sequence). The V end was cut by 3 bases, the J end by 2 bases, with 9 bases between. The CDR3 sequence is 14 residues long. The CDR3 loop reads CASSIVSDTDTQYF. DNA of the CDR3: TGTGCCAGTAGTATTGTTAGCGACACAGATACGCAGTATTTT.

This chain links TRBV12-3 or TRBV12-4 with TRBJ1-1; D unclear. Trimming took 10 bases from V and 5 from J, leaving 17 bases between them. The CDR3 extends over 13 amino acids. CDR3 region: CATCPSAGTEAFF. As DNA, the CDR3 is TGTGCCACCTGCCCGTCTGCGGGGACTGAAGCTTTCTTT.

The chain is built from TRBV3-1 (or the pseudogene TRBV3-2) and TRBJ2-1, with D perhaps matching TRBD2 (6 bases). Trimming cost V 3 bases and J 7 bases, with 16 bases left between them. The CDR3 extends over 15 amino acids. Germline-derived CDR1 and CDR2 are LGHDT and YNNKEL (reference sequence). CDR3 nucleotides: TGTGCCAGCAGCCAGACGGGAGCGCCGGGGAATGAGCAGTTCTTC. As protein: CASSQTGAPGNEQFF.

The CDR3 sequence: CASSSGMDTEAFF. Here the CDR3 DNA reads TGTGCCAGCTCATCGGGAATGGACACTGAAGCTTTCTTT. This chain uses TRBV18 with TRBJ1-1, with D hard to call. Trimming took off 5 bases at V and 3 bases at J, with 10 bases between the two ends. Germline loops: CDR1 KGHSH, CDR2 LQKENI. The CDR3 extends over 13 amino acids. The full variable domain, rest sourced from reference TRBV18 and TRBJ1-1, is NAGVMQNPRHLVRRRGQEARLRCSPMKGHSHVYWYRQLPEEGLKFMVYLQKENIIDESGMPKERFSAEFPKEGPSILRIQQVVRGDSAAYFCASSSGMDTEAFFGQGTRLTVV.

The V gene is TRBV28, the J gene TRBJ1-1, with 7 bases matching TRBD1. The V gene end was trimmed by 7 bases and the J gene end by 11 bases; junction bases not matched to a gene: 10. Germline-derived CDR1 and CDR2 are MDHEN and SYDVKM. The length of the CDR3 is 12 residues. The CDR3 here is CASTTYRGGAFF. The CDR3 nucleotides read TGTGCCAGCACCACCTACAGGGGTGGTGCTTTCTTT.

The gene calls are TRBV18 and TRBJ1-1; a weak D match, TRBD1 (5 bases). Trimming took off 4 bases at V and 5 bases at J, with 11 bases between the two ends. The germline V gene has CDR1 KGHSH and CDR2 LQKENI. This CDR3 has 13 amino acids. CDR3 coding DNA: TGTGCCAGCTCACGGAGGGGCGGTACTGAAGCTTTCTTT. Translated: CASSRRGGTEAFF.

This clone appeared a single time. CDR3 DNA sequence: TGTGCCAGCAGCAAAGGGTATATAGGGCTAGCGGTCTACGAGCAGTACTTC. It encodes CASSKGYIGLAVYEQYF. The chain joins TRBV21-1 to TRBJ2-7; the D call TRBD2 from the table was never checked on the DNA. TRBV21-1 is a pseudogene segment. This CDR3 is built from 17 residues.